What follows is one TCR beta chain and its context. Antigen: not known. There are 15 residues in the CDR3. CDR1 is LNHDA, CDR2 SQIVND, per germline (reference sequence). TCRdb re-called the 5' RACE reads and catalogs CDR3 proteins one per entry, DNA excluded. The repertoire shows about half a million distinct CDR3 sequences; the top ten hold 1.4%. The data were obtained in a study of T cells expressing NK-cell markers. Study outcomes and limitations: The same clonotypes also predominated in the CD3+CD56-NKG2C+ fraction of several donors. In a group of 5 to 7 donors, dominant NKG2C+ clonotypes represented roughly 1.0-7.0% of CD8+ T cells.

This clonotype was sampled from a woman aged 45-65 years in good health. This sequence joins TRBV19 and TRBJ1-5; TCRdb picks TRBD1, but there is no DNA to check that call. The sequenced sample was blood T cells: a sorted CD56 or NKG2C T cell subset, CD4+ or CD8+ T cells, or bulk PBMC T cells (not recorded which). The CDR3 here is CASSKTGGNNQPQHF.